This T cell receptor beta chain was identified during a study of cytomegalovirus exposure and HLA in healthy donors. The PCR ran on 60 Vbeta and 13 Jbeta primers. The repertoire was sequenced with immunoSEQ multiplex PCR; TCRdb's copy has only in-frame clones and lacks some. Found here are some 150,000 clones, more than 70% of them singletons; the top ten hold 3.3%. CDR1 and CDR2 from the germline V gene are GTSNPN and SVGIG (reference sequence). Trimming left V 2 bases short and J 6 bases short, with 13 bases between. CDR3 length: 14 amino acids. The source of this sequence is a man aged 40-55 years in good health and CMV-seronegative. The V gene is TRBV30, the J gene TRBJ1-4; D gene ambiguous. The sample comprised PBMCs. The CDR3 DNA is TGTGCCTGGAGTCGTCGCGACACCTATGAAAAACTGTTTTTT. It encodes CAWSRRDTYEKLFF.